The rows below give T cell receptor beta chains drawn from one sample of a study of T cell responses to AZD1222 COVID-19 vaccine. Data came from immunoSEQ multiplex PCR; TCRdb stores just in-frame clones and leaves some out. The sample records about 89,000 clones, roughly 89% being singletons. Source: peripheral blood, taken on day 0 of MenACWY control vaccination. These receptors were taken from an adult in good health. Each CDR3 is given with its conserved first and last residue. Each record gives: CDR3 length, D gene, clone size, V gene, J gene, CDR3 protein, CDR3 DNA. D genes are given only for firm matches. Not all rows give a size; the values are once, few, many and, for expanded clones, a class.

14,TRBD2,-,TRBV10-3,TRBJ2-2,CAISGREETGELFF,TGTGCCATCAGTGGCCGGGAGGAGACCGGGGAGCTGTTTTTT
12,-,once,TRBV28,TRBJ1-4,CASRAQNEKLFF,TGTGCCAGCAGGGCACAGAATGAAAAACTGTTTTTT
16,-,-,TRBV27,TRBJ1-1,CASSPYGSGMNTEAFF,TGTGCCAGCAGTCCCTATGGGTCTGGGATGAACACTGAAGCTTTCTTT
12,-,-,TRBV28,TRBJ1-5,CASRVGSEPQHF,TGTGCCAGCAGGGTAGGATCGGAGCCCCAGCATTTT
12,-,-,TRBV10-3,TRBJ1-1,CAISELGGQAFF,TGTGCCATCAGTGAGTTGGGCGGCCAAGCTTTCTTT
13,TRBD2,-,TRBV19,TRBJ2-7,CASSRTSGNEQYF,TGTGCCAGTAGTAGGACTAGCGGGAACGAGCAGTACTTC
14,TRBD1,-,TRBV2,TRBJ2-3,CASKINQGADTQYF,TGTGCCAGCAAAATAAACCAGGGGGCAGATACGCAGTATTTT
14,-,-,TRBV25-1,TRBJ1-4,CASSEYGLNEKLFF,TGTGCCAGCAGTGAATACGGTCTTAATGAAAAACTGTTTTTT
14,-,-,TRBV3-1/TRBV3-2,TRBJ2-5,CASSQEHISETQYF,TGTGCCAGCAGCCAAGAACACATATCGGAGACCCAGTACTTC
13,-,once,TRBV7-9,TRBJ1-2,CASSRGTDYGYTF,TGTGCCAGCAGCCGGGGGACGGACTATGGCTACACCTTC
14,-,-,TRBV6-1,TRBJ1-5,CASSETGNNQPQHF,TGTGCCAGCAGTGAAACCGGGAACAATCAGCCCCAGCATTTT
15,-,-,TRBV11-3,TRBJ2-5,CASSPSSSPQETQYF,TGTGCCAGCAGCCCTTCGTCTAGCCCTCAGGAGACCCAGTACTTC
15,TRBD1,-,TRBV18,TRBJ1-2,CASSPTTGEVYGYTF,TGTGCCAGCTCACCAACGACAGGGGAGGTCTATGGCTACACCTTC
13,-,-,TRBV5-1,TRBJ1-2,CASSLNAGRGYTF,TGCGCCAGCAGCTTGAATGCGGGACGCGGCTACACCTTC
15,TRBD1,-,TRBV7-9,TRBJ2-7,CASSSGQGFSYGQYF,TGTGCCAGCAGCTCGGGACAGGGCTTCTCCTACGGGCAGTACTTC
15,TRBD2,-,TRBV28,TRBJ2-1,CANSGGGSTYNEQFF,TGTGCCAATTCTGGGGGGGGATCGACCTACAATGAGCAGTTCTTC
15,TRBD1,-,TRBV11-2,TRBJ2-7,CASSSRTGGSYEQYF,TGTGCCAGCAGCTCTCGGACAGGGGGATCCTACGAGCAGTACTTC
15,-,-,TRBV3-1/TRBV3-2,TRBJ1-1,CASSQDLGVGTEAFF,TGTGCCAGCAGCCAAGATCTGGGCGTGGGCACTGAAGCTTTCTTT
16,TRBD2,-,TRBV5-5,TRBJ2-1,CASSGTSGRLSNEQFF,TGTGCCAGCAGCGGGACTAGCGGGAGGCTTAGCAATGAGCAGTTCTTC
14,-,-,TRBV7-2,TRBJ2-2,CASTRPTNTGELFF,TGTGCCAGCACAAGGCCGACGAACACCGGGGAGCTGTTTTTT
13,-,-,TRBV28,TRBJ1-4,CASSWGTNEKLFF,TGTGCCAGCAGTTGGGGAACTAATGAAAAACTGTTTTTT
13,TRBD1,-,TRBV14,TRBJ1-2,CASSLWTGYGYTF,TGTGCCAGCAGCCTATGGACAGGGTATGGCTACACCTTC
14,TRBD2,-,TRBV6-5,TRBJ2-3,CASKRLAPTDTQYF,TGTGCCAGCAAACGACTAGCACCCACAGATACGCAGTATTTT
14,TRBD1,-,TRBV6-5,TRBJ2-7,CASTQFGTGGEQYF,TGTGCCAGCACCCAATTCGGGACAGGGGGCGAGCAGTACTTC
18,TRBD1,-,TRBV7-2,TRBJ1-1,CASSLRGRGRVGNTEAFF,TGTGCCAGCAGCTTACGGGGCAGGGGGCGCGTTGGGAACACTGAAGCTTTCTTT
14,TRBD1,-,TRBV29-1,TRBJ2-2,CSVRTGADTGELFF,TGCAGCGTTCGGACAGGGGCGGACACCGGGGAGCTGTTTTTT
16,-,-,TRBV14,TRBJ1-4,CASSQDLGFRAEKLFF,TGTGCCAGCAGCCAAGATTTGGGGTTCCGAGCTGAAAAACTGTTTTTT
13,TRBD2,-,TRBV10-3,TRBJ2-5,CAIRETSTETQYF,TGTGCCATCAGGGAGACTAGCACGGAGACCCAGTACTTC
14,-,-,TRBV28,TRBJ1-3,CASRQGRNGNTIYF,TGTGCCAGCAGACAGGGACGGAACGGAAACACCATATATTTT
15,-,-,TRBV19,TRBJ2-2,CASSIRPANTGELFF,TGTGCCAGTAGTATCCGCCCCGCGAACACCGGGGAGCTGTTTTTT
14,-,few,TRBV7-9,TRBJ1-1,CASSLPQGGTEAFF,TGTGCCAGCAGCTTACCGCAGGGCGGGACTGAAGCTTTCTTT
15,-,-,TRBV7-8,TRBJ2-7,CASSQLRGGSYEQYF,TGTGCCAGCAGCCAGTTAAGGGGCGGATCCTACGAGCAGTACTTC
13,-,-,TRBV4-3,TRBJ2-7,CASSQDPLLEQYF,TGCGCCAGCAGCCAAGACCCCCTCCTCGAGCAGTACTTC
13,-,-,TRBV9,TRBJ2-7,CASSVGVVHEQYF,TGTGCCAGCAGCGTAGGGGTCGTTCACGAGCAGTACTTC